The entry below describes one T cell receptor beta chain. Generated by immunoSEQ multiplex PCR, the TCRdb table keeps only in-frame clones and is missing some. The data hold 99,000 or so clones, with 88% observed a single time. The CDR3 runs to 24 residues. The record originates from a study of blood T cell repertoires in COVID-19. Overall study context: COVID-19 samples, acute and convalescent, were from the United States, Italy and Spain.

Sequencing used peripheral blood. This chain uses TRBV12-2 with TRBJ2-1; the listed D gene, TRBD2, was not tested against the DNA. TRBV12-2 is a pseudogene. The clonotype was recovered from a man aged 50-59 years with COVID-19, enrolled during active disease. CDR3 residues: CASRLDERTSGDRDPPSSYNEQFF. CDR3 in DNA: TGTGCAAGTCGCTTAGACGAACGGACTAGCGGGGACCGGGATCCACCGAGCTCCTACAATGAGCAGTTCTTC.